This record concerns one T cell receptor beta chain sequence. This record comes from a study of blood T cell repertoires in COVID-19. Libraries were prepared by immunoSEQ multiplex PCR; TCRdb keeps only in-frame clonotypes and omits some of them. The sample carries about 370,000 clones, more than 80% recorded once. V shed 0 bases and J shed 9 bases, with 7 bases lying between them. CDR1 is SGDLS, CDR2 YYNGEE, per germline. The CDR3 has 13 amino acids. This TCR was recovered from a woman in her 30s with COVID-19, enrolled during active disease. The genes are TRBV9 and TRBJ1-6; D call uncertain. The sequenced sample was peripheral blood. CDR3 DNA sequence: TGTGCCAGCAGCGTAGCCACGGGTTCACCCCTCCACTTT. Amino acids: CASSVATGSPLHF.